The 31 T cell receptor beta chains below were found in one sample sequenced in a study of blood T cell repertoires in COVID-19. Sequenced by immunoSEQ multiplex PCR; TCRdb stores in-frame clones only, minus some. The sample holds around 260,000 clones, 86% seen once. What was sequenced was peripheral blood. The origin of the receptors is a man aged 35 to 55 who had recovered from COVID-19.

This sequence joins TRBV10-2 and TRBJ2-3; D might be TRBD1 (6 bases). The CDR3 loop spans 16 amino acids. V was clipped by 6 bases and J by 0 bases, with 16 bases between them. CDR1 is WSHSY, CDR2 SAAADI, per germline. The CDR3 DNA reads TGCGCCAGCAGCGACAGGTCAACCCAGAGCACAGATACGCAGTATTTT. This translates into CASSDRSTQSTDTQYF.

The chain recombines TRBV7-2 with TRBJ2-3; perhaps TRBD2 as D (6 bases). Per the germline V gene, CDR1 is SGHTA and CDR2 is FQGNSA. This CDR3 is 16 amino acids long. With 5 bases removed from V and 0 bases from J, the gap between germline ends came to 15 bases. The CDR3 protein is CASSPRLGASTDTQYF. The CDR3 DNA is TGTGCCAGCAGCCCCAGACTAGGAGCTAGCACAGATACGCAGTATTTT.

The V call is TRBV5-3, the J call TRBJ2-5, with 14 bases fitting TRBD2. TRBV5-3 is assigned to the ORF class and has an uncertain function. The CDR3 length is 17 residues. With V trimmed by 4 bases and J by 2 bases, 7 bases remained unmatched. The CDR3 is CARSDMGLAGAQETQYF. The DNA for the CDR3 is TGTGCCAGAAGCGATATGGGACTAGCGGGAGCACAAGAGACCCAGTACTTC.

This chain joins TRBV20-1 and TRBJ1-2; no definite D call. CDR3 size: 12 residues. CDR1 DFQATT and CDR2 SNEGSKA come from the germline V gene (reference sequence). V shed 3 bases and J shed 4 bases, with 9 bases lying between them. The CDR3 DNA is TGCAGTGCTAGTCTAGAAGCCTATGGCTACACCTTC. Amino acid sequence: CSASLEAYGYTF.

This clone was found a few times. The gene calls are TRBV5-1 and TRBJ2-7; 12 bases are shared with TRBD2. Germline-derived CDR1 and CDR2 are SGHRS and YFSETQ. This CDR3 comprises 16 residues. With V trimmed by 0 bases and J by 0 bases, 1 base remained unmatched. As DNA, the CDR3 is TGCGCCAGCAGCTTGGGGACTAGCGGGACCTCCTACGAGCAGTACTTC. Protein sequence: CASSLGTSGTSYEQYF.

The chain recombines TRBV29-1 with TRBJ1-2; TRBD1 might be the D (5 bases). V lost 5 bases and J 4 bases, leaving 14 bases between the germline ends. From germline, CDR1 is SQVTM and CDR2 ANQGSEA. CDR3 length: 13 residues. CDR3 sequence: CSVSAGPIYGYTF. CDR3 DNA sequence: TGCAGCGTTTCGGCAGGGCCAATCTATGGCTACACCTTC.

This clone showed up just once. The V gene is TRBV21-1, the J gene TRBJ1-2; TRBD1, the table's D call, was not compared with the DNA. TRBV21-1 is recorded as a pseudogene. The CDR3 covers 14 residues. CDR3: CASSKVNTNYGYTF. CDR3 coding DNA: TGTGCCAGCAGCAAAGTGAACACTAACTATGGCTACACCTTC.

The rearrangement links TRBV28 to TRBJ2-1, with a weak D call TRBD2 (6 bases). V shed 3 bases and J shed 0 bases, with 18 bases lying between them. The CDR3 covers 18 residues. CDR1 is MDHEN and CDR2 is SYDVKM in the germline V gene. Here the CDR3 reads CASSLPLAPTLSYNEQFF. DNA of the CDR3: TGTGCCAGCAGTTTGCCCCTAGCGCCGACCCTCTCCTACAATGAGCAGTTCTTC.

V and J are TRBV27 and TRBJ1-6, with D possibly TRBD1 on 6 matching bases. Germline CDR1 reads MNHEY; CDR2 reads SMNVEV (reference sequence). This CDR3 has 15 amino acids. Trimming removed 2 bases at V and 7 bases at J, with 12 bases between. In DNA, the CDR3 is TGTGCCAGCAGTTTAGGTCAGGGGAAGAATTCACCCCTCCACTTT. Protein: CASSLGQGKNSPLHF.

The rearrangement uses TRBV9 and TRBJ2-3; TRBD2 aligns across 7 bases. The J segment lost 2 bases and the V segment lost 0 bases, leaving 6 bases of the junction unmatched. This CDR3 is built from 16 residues. In germline, CDR1 is SGDLS, CDR2 YYNGEE. The CDR3 is CASSVGASGNTDTQYF. CDR3 DNA: TGTGCCAGCAGCGTAGGGGCTAGCGGAAACACAGATACGCAGTATTTT.

J is TRBJ1-2 and V is TRBV9; a possible D gene is TRBD1 (6 bases). Germline V gene data show CDR1 as SGDLS and CDR2 as YYNGEE. CDR3 length: 16 residues. V was cut by 4 bases and J by 8 bases, with 24 bases left in between. The CDR3 sequence: CASSPQSTGPREGYTF. As DNA, the CDR3 is TGTGCCAGCAGCCCCCAATCGACAGGCCCCCGAGAGGGCTACACCTTC.

The rearrangement uses TRBV12-5 and TRBJ2-7, with 12 bases lining up with TRBD2. CDR3 length: 16 amino acids. CDR1 is LGHNT, CDR2 FRNRAP, per germline. The V gene end was trimmed by 3 bases and the J gene end by 4 bases; junction bases not matched to a gene: 7. This chain's CDR3 is CASGFRASGRVYEQYF. The CDR3, as DNA: TGTGCTAGTGGTTTTAGGGCTAGCGGGAGGGTTTACGAGCAGTACTTC.

This clone was seen many times. This chain joins TRBV15 and TRBJ2-3, with 12 positions matching TRBD2. This CDR3 region has 14 residues. Germline loops: CDR1 LNHNV, CDR2 YYDKDF (reference sequence). The junction had 11 bases not matched to a gene; V was cut back by 5 bases and J by 14 bases. The DNA for the CDR3 is TGTGCCACCAGCTCCCGGACTAGCGGGGACGCTTTGTATTTT. It encodes CATSSRTSGDALYF.

V gene TRBV10-3 combines with J gene TRBJ2-1, with 13 positions matching TRBD2. Germline lookup yields CDR1 ENHRY and CDR2 SYGVKD. V was pared by 4 bases and J by 9 bases, with 6 bases of the junction left unmatched. The CDR3 spans 15 residues. The CDR3 nucleotides read TGTGCCATCAGTGTCCGACTAGCGGGGGGAGGTGAGCAGTTCTTC. Its translation is CAISVRLAGGGEQFF.

This chain joins TRBV9 and TRBJ1-6; TRBD1 agrees at 9 bases. CDR1 is SGDLS, CDR2 YYNGEE, per germline. This CDR3 has 14 amino acids. The ends lost 4 bases at V and 8 bases at J; junction bases unmatched: 4. The CDR3 here is CASSFTGGDSPLHF. In DNA form, the CDR3 reads TGTGCCAGCAGCTTCACAGGGGGCGATTCACCCCTCCACTTT.

The chain couples TRBV7-9 to TRBJ2-7; D is uncertain. V gave up 1 base and J gave up 3 bases, with 7 bases separating them. Germline V CDR1 and CDR2: SEHNR, FQNEAQ (reference sequence). This CDR3 is built from 13 residues. In nucleotides, the CDR3 is TGTGCCAGCAGCTTAGAAGGCGGCTACGAGCAGTACTTC. Translating gives CASSLEGGYEQYF.

V is TRBV18 and J is TRBJ1-5; D not resolved. V was trimmed by 2 bases and J by 6 bases, leaving 14 bases between them. Germline V gene data show CDR1 as KGHSH and CDR2 as LQKENI. This CDR3 comprises 15 residues. The CDR3 sequence is CASSPGEVGGQPQHF. For the CDR3, the DNA is TGTGCCAGCTCACCAGGCGAAGTAGGCGGTCAGCCCCAGCATTTT.

CDR3 region: CASRGTGGRWGELFF. As DNA, the CDR3 is TGTGCCAGCAGAGGGACAGGGGGTCGTTGGGGGGAGCTGTTTTTT. The rearrangement links TRBV25-1 to TRBJ2-2, with 11 bases lining up with TRBD1. With 6 bases clipped from V and 8 bases from J, the junction kept 8 bases outside the gene matches. Germline CDR1 is MGHDK and CDR2 is SYGVNS. The CDR3 extends over 15 amino acids.

The rearrangement links TRBV27 to TRBJ1-2, with unresolved D. Germline values: CDR1 MNHEY, CDR2 SMNVEV (reference sequence). This CDR3 spans 13 amino acids. Trimming pared 4 bases from V and 5 bases from J, leaving 11 bases between. DNA for the CDR3: TGTGCCAGCAGTTCGAGTTTTACGTATGGCTACACCTTC. It translates to CASSSSFTYGYTF.

The chain combines TRBV7-9 with TRBJ2-4, with TRBD1 as a possible D gene (6 bases). The CDR3 has 17 residues. Germline V CDR1 and CDR2: SEHNR, FQNEAQ (reference sequence). V was clipped by 5 bases and J by 0 bases, with 17 bases between them. In nucleotides, the CDR3 is TGTGCCAGCAGCCCATCGGACTGGGGGCTAGCCAAAAACATTCAGTACTTC. This encodes CASSPSDWGLAKNIQYF.

The chain has TRBV5-8 and TRBJ2-1, with 12 bases aligning to TRBD1. The germline CDR1 and CDR2 sequences are SGHTS and YDEGEE. This CDR3 region has 15 residues. V lost 1 base and J lost 9; bases outside the gene matches: 5. The CDR3 coding sequence is TGTGCCAGCAGCTTGAAGGGACAGGGGGCCTCTGAGCAGTTCTTC. Translation: CASSLKGQGASEQFF.

The genes are TRBV14 and TRBJ2-1, with a possible D match to TRBD1 (5 bases). The germline V and J ends were trimmed by 1 base and 8 bases, with 9 bases remaining between them. This CDR3 region has 13 residues. Per germline, CDR1 SGHDN and CDR2 FVKESK. The CDR3 here is CASSQVVGHEQFF. The DNA for the CDR3 is TGTGCCAGCAGCCAAGTAGTGGGGCATGAGCAGTTCTTC. The variable domain in full, completed from reference TRBV14 and TRBJ2-1, reads EAGVTQFPSHSVIEKGQTVTLRCDPISGHDNLYWYRRVMGKEIKFLLHFVKESKQDESGMPNNRFLAERTGGTYSTLKVQPAELEDSGVYFCASSQVVGHEQFFGPGTRLTVL.

The rearrangement links TRBV5-4 to TRBJ1-6, with a tentative D call TRBD1 (5 bases). CDR1 SGHNT and CDR2 YYREEE come from the germline V gene (reference sequence). The CDR3 consists of 16 residues. Trimming left V 4 bases short and J 7 bases short, with 18 bases between. CDR3 sequence reads: CASSPGVEGWNSPLHF. The CDR3 region has the DNA TGTGCCAGCAGCCCGGGGGTTGAGGGATGGAATTCACCCCTCCACTTT. The entire variable domain, with the rest obtained from reference TRBV5-4 and TRBJ1-6, is as follows: ETGVTQSPTHLIKTRGQQVTLRCSSQSGHNTVSWYQQALGQGPQFIFQYYREEENGRGNFPPRFSGLQFPNYSSELNVNALELDDSALYLCASSPGVEGWNSPLHFGNGTRLTVT.

The chain carries TRBV2 and TRBJ2-7; 14 bases map to TRBD2. Germline V lookup: CDR1 SNHLY, CDR2 FYNNEI. The CDR3 length is 17 residues. Unmatched junction bases numbered 11, after V lost 9 bases and J lost 1 base. The CDR3 sequence is CARAEAGLAGESYEQYF. DNA of the CDR3: TGTGCCAGAGCTGAAGCGGGACTAGCGGGAGAGTCCTACGAGCAGTACTTC.

The chain is built from TRBV6-5 and TRBJ2-5; D is undetermined. Trimming removed 6 bases from V and 5 bases from J, with 4 bases in between. Germline V gene lookup returns CDR1 MNHEY and CDR2 SVGAGI. The CDR3 runs 10 residues. The CDR3 loop is CASRGETQYF. The CDR3 region has the DNA TGTGCCAGCAGGGGCGAGACCCAGTACTTC.

The chain employs TRBV29-1 and TRBJ1-2; TRBD1 might be the D (5 bases). Trimming stripped 5 bases from V and 3 bases from J, with 19 bases between. The CDR3 loop spans 15 amino acids. Germline CDR1 is SQVTM and CDR2 is ANQGSEA. This CDR3 is CSVSGRVSVDYGYTF. In DNA form, the CDR3 reads TGCAGCGTTTCAGGCAGGGTGTCCGTTGACTATGGCTACACCTTC. Looking up the rest from reference TRBV29-1 and TRBJ1-2 gives the full variable domain: SAVISQKPSRDICQRGTSLTIQCQVDSQVTMMFWYRQQPGQSLTLIATANQGSEATYESGFVIDKFPISRPNLTFSTLTVSNMSPEDSSIYLCSVSGRVSVDYGYTFGSGTRLTVV.

The chain employs TRBV24-1 and TRBJ2-3; D is undetermined. Looked up from germline, CDR1 is KGHDR and CDR2 is SFDVKD. Deletions cut 3 bases from V and 0 bases from J, with 9 bases between. The CDR3 spans 15 residues. The CDR3 region is CATSDPRRSTDTQYF. In nucleotides, the CDR3 is TGTGCCACCAGTGATCCGCGCCGGAGCACAGATACGCAGTATTTT.

The rearrangement links TRBV5-1 to TRBJ2-3, with TRBD2 matching over 7 bases. This CDR3 has 13 residues. V lost 5 bases to trimming and J lost 1 base; unmatched junction nucleotides: 1. Germline values: CDR1 SGHRS, CDR2 YFSETQ. CDR3 bases: TGCGCCAGCAGGGCGGGAGGCACAGATACGCAGTATTTT. Residues: CASRAGGTDTQYF.

The chain recombines TRBV21-1 with TRBJ1-6; TRBD1 is taken as the D call from the table, unchecked against the DNA. TRBV21-1 corresponds to a pseudogene. The CDR3 is 15 residues long. The CDR3 DNA follows: TGTGCCAGCATACAGGGGGCGGGGGGCAATTCACCCCTCCACTTT. Translation: CASIQGAGGNSPLHF.

The V and J genes are TRBV6-5 and TRBJ1-2; D is ambiguous. V lost 0 bases and J lost 0, with 8 bases in between. The CDR3 runs 15 residues. CDR1 and CDR2 (germline): MNHEY, SVGAGI. CDR3 region: CASSYSTDPNYGYTF. The CDR3 region has the DNA TGTGCCAGCAGTTACTCTACAGACCCTAACTATGGCTACACCTTC.

The CDR3 loop reads CASSMVRLRQGGNEKLFF. The CDR3 DNA reads TGTGCCAGTAGTATGGTCAGACTAAGACAGGGCGGTAATGAAAAACTGTTTTTT. The chain joins TRBV19 to TRBJ1-4; 7 bases match TRBD1. Unmatched junction bases numbered 14, after V lost 3 bases and J lost 4 bases. Germline V gene data show CDR1 as LNHDA and CDR2 as SQIVND (reference sequence). The CDR3 spans 18 residues.